This T cell receptor beta chain was profiled in a study of cytomegalovirus exposure and HLA in healthy donors. Overall study findings and caveats: Presence/absence analyses treated sequencing depth as roughly uniform across donors. Some TCR beta chains (164 of them) were listed as cytomegalovirus-associated. Earlier analysis yielded a pattern in which most TCR beta V segments were productive about 90% or about 30% of the time. The classifier, whose performance was assessed in both the original and validation cohorts, reportedly diagnosed cytomegalovirus status with high specificity and sensitivity.

60 Vbeta and 13 Jbeta primers were used in PCR. TCRdb keeps only in-frame clones here, not all; method: immunoSEQ multiplex PCR. The data contain 130,000 or so clones, 6.5% to 9.5% of them singletons. This clone has just a few counts. Antigen: not known. The V gene end was trimmed by 5 bases and the J gene end by 5 bases; junction bases not matched to a gene: 6. This CDR3 has 13 residues. Germline values: CDR1 SGHNT, CDR2 YYREEE (reference sequence). The source of this sequence is a man between 35 and 55 years old in good health and CMV-seronegative. The rearrangement uses TRBV5-4 and TRBJ1-1; 7 bases align to TRBD1. Sequencing used PBMCs. CDR3 region: CASRYRQGTEAFF. The CDR3 nucleotides read TGTGCCAGCAGGTATAGACAGGGAACTGAAGCTTTCTTT.